The 20 T cell receptor beta chains given below trace back to one sample, sequenced in a study of blood T cell repertoires in COVID-19. Sequencing used immunoSEQ multiplex PCR; TCRdb keeps in-frame clones, though not all of them. The repertoire includes approximately 300,000 clones, roughly 86% of them detected once, and over 2.5% sits in the top ten. The sequenced sample was PBMCs or T cells enriched from blood (not recorded which). All receptors come from a woman aged 18 to 35 who had recovered from COVID-19.

The gene calls are TRBV27 and TRBJ1-2, with unresolved D. CDR1 and CDR2 (germline): MNHEY, SMNVEV (reference sequence). CDR3 size: 14 residues. V was shortened by 5 bases and J by 5 bases, with 15 bases between the two germline ends. The CDR3 DNA is TGTGCCAGCAGTCCATTCCGGACTACGTATGGCTACACCTTC. Its translation: CASSPFRTTYGYTF.

The gene calls are TRBV4-3 and TRBJ1-6; D perhaps matches TRBD1 (6 bases). The germline gives CDR1 LGHNA, CDR2 YSLEER. This CDR3 spans 16 amino acids. V shed 0 bases and J shed 9 bases, with 15 bases lying between them. CDR3 DNA: TGCGCCAGCAGCCAAGATTATAGGGGGTTAGGTTCACCCCTCCACTTT. Translating gives CASSQDYRGLGSPLHF.

The chain combines TRBV28 with TRBJ2-5, with 8 bases identical to TRBD1. Germline assignment: CDR1 MDHEN and CDR2 SYDVKM. The V gene end was trimmed by 8 bases and the J gene end by 3 bases; junction bases not matched to a gene: 14. The CDR3 totals 16 residues. Written as DNA, the CDR3 is TGTGCCAGCGGACGAGGACAGGGTGCTTTGGAAGAGACCCAGTACTTC. It codes for CASGRGQGALEETQYF.

This clone was seen once. The chain uses TRBV29-1 and TRBJ1-3; D is ambiguous. Germline CDR1 reads SQVTM; CDR2 reads ANQGSEA. V lost 3 bases to trimming and J lost 3 bases, with 21 bases between them. The CDR3 totals 17 residues. The CDR3 DNA reads TGCAGCGTTGAGTCGCAGCTACGATGGGGAGATGGAAACACCATATATTTT. The encoded protein is CSVESQLRWGDGNTIYF.

CDR3 loop: CATSRYKPGQGASNQPQHF. As DNA, the CDR3 is TGTGCCACCAGCAGATACAAACCGGGACAGGGGGCGAGCAATCAGCCCCAGCATTTT. This chain connects TRBV15 to TRBJ1-5; 12 positions agree with TRBD1. The CDR3 contains 19 residues. Germline trimming cut 2 bases from V and 1 base from J; bases unmatched to any gene: 9. Germline V gene lookup returns CDR1 LNHNV and CDR2 YYDKDF (reference sequence).

This clone was seen a single time. The chain employs TRBV12-5 and TRBJ1-6; TRBD1 might be the D (6 bases). This CDR3 is built from 14 residues. Germline-derived CDR1 and CDR2 are LGHNT and FRNRAP. V was pared by 1 base and J by 6 bases, with 7 bases between. The CDR3 DNA reads as TGTGCTAGTGGTTTGGGGACAGTTAATTCACCCCTCCACTTT. Its protein is CASGLGTVNSPLHF.

The V and J genes are TRBV21-1 and TRBJ2-3; the table gives TRBD1 as D, unverified against the DNA. TRBV21-1 is given as a pseudogene. This CDR3 spans 13 amino acids. This CDR3 is CASSHVSTDTQYF. The CDR3 DNA reads TGTGCCAGCAGCCATGTCAGCACAGATACGCAGTATTTT.

The genes are TRBV20-1 and TRBJ1-1, with D possibly TRBD1 on 6 matching bases. The CDR3 has 11 residues. Trimming left V 6 bases short and J 6 bases short, with 11 bases between. CDR1 and CDR2 from the germline V gene are DFQATT and SNEGSKA (reference sequence). The CDR3 nucleotides read TGCAGTGCCAATGGGGGCTCTGAAGCTTTCTTT. Protein: CSANGGSEAFF.

The chain is built from TRBV5-1 and TRBJ2-7; 7 bases align to TRBD1. V was pared by 0 bases and J by 2 bases, with 5 bases of the junction left unmatched. The germline V gene has CDR1 SGHRS and CDR2 YFSETQ. The CDR3 runs to 15 residues. The CDR3 reads CASSLEGATTYEQYF. CDR3 nucleotides: TGCGCCAGCAGCTTGGAGGGGGCCACGACCTACGAGCAGTACTTC.

This chain joins TRBV7-6 and TRBJ2-3; 9 bases fit TRBD2. The germline V gene encodes CDR1 SGHVS and CDR2 FNYEAQ. The CDR3 totals 17 residues. The V gene end was trimmed by 1 base and the J gene end by 0 bases; junction bases not matched to a gene: 5. CDR3 nucleotides: TGTGCCAGCAGCTTAGATCTGGCGGGAGGGAGCACAGATACGCAGTATTTT. Encoded protein: CASSLDLAGGSTDTQYF.

The V call is TRBV7-2, the J call TRBJ1-2, with a weak D call TRBD1 (5 bases). This CDR3 region has 13 residues. Germline CDR1 reads SGHTA; CDR2 reads FQGNSA. Trimming shortened V by 5 bases and J by 7 bases, and 14 bases separated the two germline ends. The CDR3 here is CASSALARVGYTF. The CDR3 region has the DNA TGTGCCAGCAGCGCGCTGGCCAGGGTTGGCTACACCTTC.

V usage is TRBV28 and J usage is TRBJ2-7; 10 bases fit TRBD1. V lost 5 bases and J lost 1; bases outside the gene matches: 8. The germline V gene encodes CDR1 MDHEN and CDR2 SYDVKM. The CDR3 is 16 residues long. The CDR3 DNA follows: TGTGCCAGCAGTGGCTGGACAGGGGGTCGTTCCTACGAGCAGTACTTC. Translated, it gives CASSGWTGGRSYEQYF.

This clone has a handful of counts. The chain links TRBV30 to TRBJ2-1, with unresolved D. V lost 0 bases and J 2 bases, leaving 5 bases between the germline ends. Germline lookup yields CDR1 GTSNPN and CDR2 SVGIG (reference sequence). The CDR3 spans 13 residues. For the CDR3, the DNA is TGTGCCTGGAGTGTACTGACCTACAATGAGCAGTTCTTC. Its translation: CAWSVLTYNEQFF. The full variable domain, with the rest looked up from reference TRBV30 and TRBJ2-1, is SQTIHQWPATLVQPVGSPLSLECTVEGTSNPNLYWYRQAAGRGLQLLFYSVGIGQISSEVPQNLSASRPQDRQFILSSKKLLLSDSGFYLCAWSVLTYNEQFFGPGTRLTVL.

This chain links TRBV29-1 with TRBJ2-2; a weak D match, TRBD1 (5 bases). The germline V and J ends were trimmed by 7 bases and 4 bases, with 10 bases remaining between them. The V gene's germline CDR1 is SQVTM and CDR2 ANQGSEA. The CDR3 consists of 12 residues. The CDR3 nucleotides are TGCAGCGGGGGCTTCGGCACCGGGGAGCTGTTTTTT. This encodes CSGGFGTGELFF.

The V call is TRBV28, the J call TRBJ2-3, with 9 bases lining up with TRBD1. The CDR3 runs 17 residues. Trimming took 5 bases from V and 0 from J; bases not matched to a gene: 9. Germline CDR1 MDHEN, CDR2 SYDVKM. The CDR3 is CASSPSLGTGSTDTQYF. CDR3 sequence (DNA): TGTGCCAGCAGTCCGAGCCTCGGGACAGGGAGCACAGATACGCAGTATTTT.

The chain links TRBV4-2 to TRBJ2-2, with TRBD1 matching 10 bases. In germline, CDR1 is LGHNA, CDR2 YNFKEQ. The CDR3 consists of 17 residues. J was trimmed by 3 bases and V by 0 bases; bases with no gene match: 4. The DNA for the CDR3 is TGTGCCAGCAGCCAAGATGGGACAGGGGTGTACACCGGGGAGCTGTTTTTT. It specifies CASSQDGTGVYTGELFF.

The chain combines TRBV3-1 (or the pseudogene TRBV3-2) with TRBJ2-1, with 7 bases lining up with TRBD2. V shed 0 bases and J 4 bases; nucleotides not matched to a gene: 6. The CDR3 extends over 16 amino acids. CDR1 and CDR2 from the germline V gene are LGHDT and YNNKEL (reference sequence). CDR3: CASSQDRGEAYNEQFF. In DNA, the CDR3 is TGTGCCAGCAGCCAAGATCGGGGGGAGGCTTACAATGAGCAGTTCTTC.

This clone was observed a handful of times. V gene TRBV29-1 combines with J gene TRBJ2-5; 10 positions match TRBD2. The trim removed 4 bases at V and 2 bases at J, leaving 4 bases unmatched. The CDR3 is made up of 14 amino acids. The germline CDR1 and CDR2 sequences are SQVTM and ANQGSEA. In DNA, the CDR3 is TGCAGCGTTGTAATAGCGGGGGGACAAGAGACCCAGTACTTC. Translation gives CSVVIAGGQETQYF. The full variable domain, in which reference TRBV29-1 and TRBJ2-5 provide the parts outside the CDR3, is SAVISQKPSRDICQRGTSLTIQCQVDSQVTMMFWYRQQPGQSLTLIATANQGSEATYESGFVIDKFPISRPNLTFSTLTVSNMSPEDSSIYLCSVVIAGGQETQYFGPGTRLLVL.

The chain employs TRBV7-2 and TRBJ1-5; D ambiguous. V was clipped by 5 bases and J by 7 bases, with 9 bases between them. Germline values: CDR1 SGHTA, CDR2 FQGNSA. This CDR3 contains 12 residues. CDR3 region: CASSENYQPQHF. The CDR3 DNA reads TGTGCCAGCAGCGAGAACTACCAGCCCCAGCATTTT.

This chain links TRBV4-3 with TRBJ1-2; D is perhaps TRBD1 (6 bases). This CDR3 has 14 residues. The germline CDR1 and CDR2 sequences are LGHNA and YSLEER. Trimming stripped 1 base from V and 5 bases from J, with 11 bases between. The CDR3 is CASSQATGSYGYTF. CDR3 nucleotide sequence: TGCGCCAGCAGCCAAGCAACAGGGAGTTATGGCTACACCTTC.